These T cell receptor beta chains were read from a single sample in a study of shared clonotypes between healthy human individuals. The data were produced by immunoSEQ multiplex PCR, yet TCRdb's version contains in-frame clones alone and is incomplete. This table has roughly 2.1 million clones, about 92% appearing once. Sequencing was done on a sample of naive CD8+ T cells from PBMCs. These receptors all stem from a man aged 18-30 years in good health. Some clones in this sample may be carry-over from other donors' samples. The conserved cysteine and the conserved F or W are not part of the CDR3 here. The D gene is left open where the match is weak. The listing skips clone size in some rows; elsewhere it reads once, few, many or a size class.

CDR3 length: 11; V gene: TRBV27; clone size: .; D gene: .; CDR3 protein: ASSTRVRYEQY
CDR3 length: 16; V gene: TRBV7-8; clone size: .; D gene: .; CDR3 protein: ASSFALSGTGRSYEQY
CDR3 length: 11; V gene: TRBV30; clone size: .; D gene: .; CDR3 protein: AWSSGQQETQY
CDR3 length: 13; V gene: TRBV9; clone size: .; D gene: .; CDR3 protein: ASSGAGISTYGYT
CDR3 length: 13; V gene: TRBV6-1; clone size: .; D gene: TRBD2; CDR3 protein: ASSEARTSGYEQY
CDR3 length: 7; V gene: TRBV28; clone size: .; D gene: .; CDR3 protein: ASGDTQY
CDR3 length: 17; V gene: TRBV5-6; clone size: .; D gene: TRBD1; CDR3 protein: ASSVFGLQGEYSNQPQH
CDR3 length: 9; V gene: TRBV6-1; clone size: .; D gene: .; CDR3 protein: ASLTYNEQF
CDR3 length: 13; V gene: TRBV9; clone size: .; D gene: .; CDR3 protein: ASSVVGGVNTEAF
CDR3 length: 12; V gene: TRBV27; clone size: .; D gene: .; CDR3 protein: ASSFDRGYNEQF
CDR3 length: 16; V gene: TRBV28; clone size: .; D gene: TRBD2; CDR3 protein: ASSLPTSGTDRTYEQY
CDR3 length: 12; V gene: TRBV5-1; clone size: .; D gene: .; CDR3 protein: ASSSRDSTYEQY
CDR3 length: 12; V gene: TRBV27; clone size: .; D gene: TRBD1; CDR3 protein: ASSSPGGTYEQY
CDR3 length: 13; V gene: TRBV27; clone size: .; D gene: .; CDR3 protein: ASSFGLGAGTEAF
CDR3 length: 13; V gene: TRBV6-5; clone size: .; D gene: .; CDR3 protein: ASSYSSSLNTEAF
CDR3 length: 13; V gene: TRBV6-5; clone size: .; D gene: TRBD1; CDR3 protein: ASSYSRDRAYEQY
CDR3 length: 16; V gene: TRBV5-1; clone size: once; D gene: .; CDR3 protein: ASSLEGRGAGPRYEQY
CDR3 length: 12; V gene: TRBV5-8; clone size: .; D gene: .; CDR3 protein: ASSQEGSSYEQY
CDR3 length: 16; V gene: TRBV7-9; clone size: once; D gene: TRBD2; CDR3 protein: ASSTTVGREDGSYEQY
CDR3 length: 11; V gene: TRBV11-3; clone size: .; D gene: .; CDR3 protein: ASSLAPYNEQF
CDR3 length: 9; V gene: TRBV6-1; clone size: .; D gene: .; CDR3 protein: ASTQFYEQY
CDR3 length: 8; V gene: TRBV7-9; clone size: .; D gene: .; CDR3 protein: ASSDSGYT
CDR3 length: 14; V gene: TRBV25-1; clone size: .; D gene: .; CDR3 protein: ASSDLPYGSGNTIY
CDR3 length: 12; V gene: TRBV6-5; clone size: .; D gene: .; CDR3 protein: ATGASGSYNEQF
CDR3 length: 15; V gene: TRBV28; clone size: once; D gene: TRBD2; CDR3 protein: ASSPLAGELYYNEQF
CDR3 length: 11; V gene: TRBV28; clone size: .; D gene: .; CDR3 protein: ASSLSPSDEQF
CDR3 length: 9; V gene: TRBV29-1; clone size: few; D gene: TRBD1; CDR3 protein: SARQGGEAF
CDR3 length: 13; V gene: TRBV11-2; clone size: .; D gene: .; CDR3 protein: ASRSRGGPTDTQY
CDR3 length: 13; V gene: TRBV4-1; clone size: .; D gene: .; CDR3 protein: ASSQDSSSYNEQF
CDR3 length: 15; V gene: TRBV4-3; clone size: .; D gene: .; CDR3 protein: ASSQDTEEYLSTEAF
CDR3 length: 12; V gene: TRBV5-1; clone size: .; D gene: .; CDR3 protein: ASSLWGSSYEQY
CDR3 length: 12; V gene: TRBV27; clone size: .; D gene: .; CDR3 protein: ASSLGQGLSEQY
CDR3 length: 12; V gene: TRBV6-6; clone size: .; D gene: TRBD2; CDR3 protein: ASSYLAGGETQY
CDR3 length: 16; V gene: TRBV7-2; clone size: .; D gene: TRBD2; CDR3 protein: ASSSRTSGSLINNEQF
CDR3 length: 13; V gene: TRBV4-2; clone size: .; D gene: .; CDR3 protein: ASSQDTGEGLKQY
CDR3 length: 13; V gene: TRBV4-1; clone size: .; D gene: .; CDR3 protein: ASSHRTVGTQPQH
CDR3 length: 12; V gene: TRBV4-2; clone size: .; D gene: .; CDR3 protein: ASSQEGAPYEQY
CDR3 length: 18; V gene: TRBV4-2; clone size: .; D gene: .; CDR3 protein: ASSHPPRGLDLGDTGELF
CDR3 length: 13; V gene: TRBV4-1; clone size: .; D gene: TRBD2; CDR3 protein: ASSQDRLAGYEQY
CDR3 length: 14; V gene: TRBV7-6; clone size: .; D gene: TRBD1; CDR3 protein: ASSLAAGGSNYGYT
CDR3 length: 13; V gene: TRBV9; clone size: .; D gene: TRBD2; CDR3 protein: ASSVGIAGRYEQY
CDR3 length: 14; V gene: TRBV7-9; clone size: .; D gene: TRBD2; CDR3 protein: ASSLPASGSGETQY